This T cell receptor (beta chain) was captured by sequencing in a study of blood T cell repertoires in COVID-19. Study details: Acute and convalescent COVID-19 specimens originated in the United States, Italy and Spain. Sources were T cells, B-cell-depleted T cells, or PBMCs; the material itself was cDNA or gDNA.

As originally analysed: By means of reference gene primer amplification, nucleated cell counts were estimated. Some clones are missing from TCRdb's copy, which holds only in-frame ones; the method was immunoSEQ multiplex PCR. For V, J and clone size, that table is used; D and trimming come from the DNA. The sample contains roughly 270,000 clones, over 75% of which appear only once. The junction had 9 bases not matched to a gene; V was cut back by 0 bases and J by 5 bases. This CDR3 is built from 16 residues. The specimen sequenced was peripheral blood. This clonotype was obtained from a young man with active or convalescent COVID-19. The gene calls are TRBV23-1 and TRBJ2-5; 7 positions agree with TRBD1. TRBV23-1 is sorted into the ORF group, with uncertain function. CDR3 loop: CASSQSGQGVYETQYF. CDR3 nucleotides: TGCGCCAGCAGTCAATCTGGGCAGGGGGTTTACGAGACCCAGTACTTC.